The source of this T cell receptor beta chain is a study of T-cell reconstitution after alpha-beta-depleted transplantation in children. Findings and limits, study-wide: Newly produced T cells mostly provided counts and TCRbeta diversity after one year, as hyperexpanded clones declined. It was surviving recipient T cells and thymic progenitors that gave some patients high TCRbeta diversity at day 60. Approximately two months post-transplant, alpha-beta T cells reportedly originated from several hundred expanded graft clones.

This CDR3 region has 12 residues. V dropped 9 bases and J dropped 6 bases, with 13 bases sitting between them. Germline V lookup: CDR1 LNHNV, CDR2 YYDKDF (reference sequence). Preparation of the TCRbeta library was carried out with unique molecular identifiers. TCRdb processed the PCR reads anew with MiXCR; each CDR3 protein has one entry. The data show some 200,000 distinct CDR3 sequences, approximately 8.4% seen once. This clonotype has ten or more counts. Its antigen remains unknown. Here the sequenced sample was PBMCs, mostly from graft donor cells, taken 360 days after TCRalphabeta/CD19-depleted stem cell transplant. The chain joins TRBV15 to TRBJ2-3; D not resolved. The clonotype originates from a male patient under 10 years old who had a stem cell transplant for acute myeloid leukemia, so the T cells may come from the graft donor. CDR3 residues: CATQSVPDTQYF. The CDR3 DNA sequence: TGTGCCACTCAGTCTGTCCCGGATACGCAGTATTTT.